The T cell receptor beta chain described here comes from a study of post-analysis software for immune sequencing data. Study in general: Some patients lacked subtype; others had relapsing-remitting, secondary progressive or progressive-relapsing disease. General study findings and limits: Among 5 or 6 TRBV segments more frequent in patients than controls were TRBV5-6, TRBV5-1 and TRBV20-1. Co-batched samples clustered tightly together by F measure. Significantly lower normalized Chao1 diversity was seen in multiple sclerosis patients than in controls.

The CDR3 sequence is 11 residues long. Trimming pared 1 base from V and 7 bases from J, leaving 6 bases between. Germline lookup yields CDR1 DFQATT and CDR2 SNEGSKA (reference sequence). With regard to this clonotype: Its antigen is undetermined.

TCR beta libraries were prepared from cDNA with unique molecular identifiers. T cells numbering roughly 0.85 to 11 million gave rise to some 520,000 cDNA molecules. TCRdb reanalysed the PCR reads using MiXCR and keeps one entry per CDR3 protein. The data show some 450,000 distinct CDR3 sequences, 45% seen once. The TCR originated in a girl under 18 with multiple sclerosis. The sequencing input was blood. The chain is built from TRBV20-1 and TRBJ2-3; the D gene is possibly TRBD2 (6 bases). Here the CDR3 reads CSARGGNTQYF. The CDR3 bases are TGCAGTGCTAGAGGCGGGAATACGCAGTATTTT.